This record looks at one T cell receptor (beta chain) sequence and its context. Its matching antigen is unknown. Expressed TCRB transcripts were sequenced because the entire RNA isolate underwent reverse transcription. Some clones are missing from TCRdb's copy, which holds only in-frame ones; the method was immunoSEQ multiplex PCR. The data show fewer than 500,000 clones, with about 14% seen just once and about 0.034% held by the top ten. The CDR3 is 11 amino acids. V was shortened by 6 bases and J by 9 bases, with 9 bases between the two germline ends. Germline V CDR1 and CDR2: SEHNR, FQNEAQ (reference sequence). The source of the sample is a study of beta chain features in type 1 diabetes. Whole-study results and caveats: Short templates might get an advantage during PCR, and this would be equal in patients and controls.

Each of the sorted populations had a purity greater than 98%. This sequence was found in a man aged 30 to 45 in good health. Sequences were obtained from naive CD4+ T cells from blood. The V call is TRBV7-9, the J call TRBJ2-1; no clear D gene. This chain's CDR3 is CASSPRGEQFF. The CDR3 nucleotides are TGTGCCAGCAGTCCCCGAGGTGAGCAGTTCTTC. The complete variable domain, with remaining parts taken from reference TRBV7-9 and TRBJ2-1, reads DTGVSQNPRHKITKRGQNVTFRCDPISEHNRLYWYRQTLGQGPEFLTYFQNEAQLEKSRLLSDRFSAERPKGSFSTLEIQRTEQGDSAMYLCASSPRGEQFFGPGTRLTVL.